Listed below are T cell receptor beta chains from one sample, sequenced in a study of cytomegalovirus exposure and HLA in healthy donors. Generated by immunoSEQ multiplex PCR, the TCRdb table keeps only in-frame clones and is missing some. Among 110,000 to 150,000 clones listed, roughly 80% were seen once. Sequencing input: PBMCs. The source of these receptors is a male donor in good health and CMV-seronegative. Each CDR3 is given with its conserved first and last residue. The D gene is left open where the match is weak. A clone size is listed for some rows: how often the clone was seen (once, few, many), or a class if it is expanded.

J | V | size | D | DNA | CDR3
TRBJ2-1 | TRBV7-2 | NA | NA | TGTGCCAGCAGCTTAGGGAGTAAGGGGGCCTACAATGAGCAGTTCTTC | CASSLGSKGAYNEQFF
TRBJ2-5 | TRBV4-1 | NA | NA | TGCGCCAGCAGCCAAGAATTGCGACAGGGAGGAGGAGAGACCCAGTACTTC | CASSQELRQGGGETQYF
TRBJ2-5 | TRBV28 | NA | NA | TGTGCCAGCAGTACTGCTGAACGAGAGACCCAGTACTTC | CASSTAERETQYF
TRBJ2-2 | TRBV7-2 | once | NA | TGTGCCAGCAGCTCCAAACCCCCCGGGATCCCCGGGGAGCTGTTTTTT | CASSSKPPGIPGELFF
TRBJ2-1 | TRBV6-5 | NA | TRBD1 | TGTGCCAGCAGTTACTCGAAGGACAGGGGATACAATGAGCAGTTCTTC | CASSYSKDRGYNEQFF
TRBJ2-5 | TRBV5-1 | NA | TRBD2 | TGCGCCAGCAGCTCACCACTATCAGGCTTCCTAGCGGGGGGCGCGGAGACCCAGTACTTC | CASSSPLSGFLAGGAETQYF
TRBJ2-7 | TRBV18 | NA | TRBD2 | TGTGCCAGCTCACCGGGACTAGAGTACGAGCAGTACTTC | CASSPGLEYEQYF
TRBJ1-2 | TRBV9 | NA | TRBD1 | TGTGCCAGCAGCGTAGCAGGGGGAGGCTACACCTTC | CASSVAGGGYTF
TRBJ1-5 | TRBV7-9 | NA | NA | TGTGCCAGCAGCCCCTTCGGGGAACCCCGGGGTAGCAATCAGCCCCAGCATTTT | CASSPFGEPRGSNQPQHF
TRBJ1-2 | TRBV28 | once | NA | TGTGCCAGCAGTCAGCGACGGGACTATGGCTACACCTTC | CASSQRRDYGYTF
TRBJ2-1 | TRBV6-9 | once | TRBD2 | TGTGCCAGCAAACCTAGCGGGGGGGCATCTGGGAGACCCTACAATGAGCAGTTCTTC | CASKPSGGASGRPYNEQFF
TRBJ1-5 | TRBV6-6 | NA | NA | TGTGCCAGCAGTTATCAGGGCAACAATCAGCCCCAGCATTTT | CASSYQGNNQPQHF
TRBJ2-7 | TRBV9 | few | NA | TGTGCCAGCAGCGTAGCTGCCGAGGGAGACCGCTACGAGCAGTACTTC | CASSVAAEGDRYEQYF
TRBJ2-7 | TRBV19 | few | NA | TGTGCCAGTAGGAGAGCTGGCTCCTACGAGCAGTACTTC | CASRRAGSYEQYF
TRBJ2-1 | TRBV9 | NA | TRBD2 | TGTGCCAGCAGCGTATCAGGGAGGGCCTACAATGAGCAGTTCTTC | CASSVSGRAYNEQFF
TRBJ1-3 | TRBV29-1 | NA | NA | TGCAGCGCCGTTCGCAGGGTATCTGGAAACACCATATATTTT | CSAVRRVSGNTIYF
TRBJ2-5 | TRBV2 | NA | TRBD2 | TGTGCCAGCAGCTTGACTAGCGGAGAGGGGGAGACCCAGTACTTC | CASSLTSGEGETQYF
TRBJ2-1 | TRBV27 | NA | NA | TGTGCCAGCAGTTATGACTCCAGCTCCTACAATGAGCAGTTCTTC | CASSYDSSSYNEQFF
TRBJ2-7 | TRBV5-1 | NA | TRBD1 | TGCGCCAGCAGCTTGACAGGGGGCCTCGACGAGCAGTACTTC | CASSLTGGLDEQYF
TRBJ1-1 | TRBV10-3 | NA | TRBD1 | TGTGCCATCAGTGAGGGTACGACAGGGGGGGATGGGAACACTGAAGCTTTCTTT | CAISEGTTGGDGNTEAFF
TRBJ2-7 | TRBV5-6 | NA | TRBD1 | TGTGCCAGCAGCACAGGGGGAAGCTCCTACGAGCAGTACTTC | CASSTGGSSYEQYF
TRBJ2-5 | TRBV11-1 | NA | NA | TGTGCCAGCAGCTTAGCGGAGGGACGGGAGACCCAGTACTTC | CASSLAEGRETQYF
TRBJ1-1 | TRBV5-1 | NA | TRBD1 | TGCGCCAGCAGCCAAGGGACAGGGAACACTGAAGCTTTCTTT | CASSQGTGNTEAFF
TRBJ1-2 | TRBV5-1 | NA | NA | TGCGCCAGCAGCTTGGGTCATCTCACGGGCTATGGCTACACCTTC | CASSLGHLTGYGYTF
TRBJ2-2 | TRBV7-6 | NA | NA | TGTGCCAGCAGCTTAGGGGGAGGAGCCGGGGAGCTGTTTTTT | CASSLGGGAGELFF
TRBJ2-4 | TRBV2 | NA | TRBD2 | TGTGCCAGCAGCAAAACCGGGACTAACGCATGGGGAAACATTCAGTACTTC | CASSKTGTNAWGNIQYF
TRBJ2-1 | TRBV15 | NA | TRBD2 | TGTGCCACCAGCAGAGGGGGCCTAGCGGAAGCGGCGTACAATGAGCAGTTCTTC | CATSRGGLAEAAYNEQFF
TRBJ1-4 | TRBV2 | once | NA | TGTGCCAGCAGTGTAGGAAGGGGCCACCCCGGACGTTCGAAACTGTTTTTT | CASSVGRGHPGRSKLFF
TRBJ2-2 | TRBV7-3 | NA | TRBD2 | TGTGCCAGCAGCCGGCAGGGAGGGACCGGGGAGCTGTTTTTT | CASSRQGGTGELFF
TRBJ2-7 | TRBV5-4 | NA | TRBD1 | TGTGCCAGCAGCTACAGACAGGGGTTCCACGAGCAGTACTTC | CASSYRQGFHEQYF
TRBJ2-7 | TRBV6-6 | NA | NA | TGTGCCAGCAGTGGACCAGGGAACTACGAGCAGTACTTC | CASSGPGNYEQYF
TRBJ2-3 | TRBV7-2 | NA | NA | TGTGCCAGCAGCTCACGGACAGGCACAGATACGCAGTATTTT | CASSSRTGTDTQYF
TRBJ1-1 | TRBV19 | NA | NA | TGTGCCAGTTCATTAGGGGTATGGCAGAAGAACACTGAAGCTTTCTTT | CASSLGVWQKNTEAFF
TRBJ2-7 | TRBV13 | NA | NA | TGTGCCAGCAGCCCCTCTAGTGACTACGAGCAGTACTTC | CASSPSSDYEQYF
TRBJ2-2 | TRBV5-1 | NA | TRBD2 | TGCGCCAGCAGCAGATCTAGCGGGAGGGGGACCGGGGAGCTGTTTTTT | CASSRSSGRGTGELFF
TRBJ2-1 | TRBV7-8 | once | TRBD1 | TGTGCCAGCAGCTCGGACAGGGGTAGGCGCGATGAGCAGTTCTTC | CASSSDRGRRDEQFF
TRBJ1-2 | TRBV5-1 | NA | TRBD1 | TGCGCCAGCAGCTTGGACAGGGGCGACTACACCTTC | CASSLDRGDYTF
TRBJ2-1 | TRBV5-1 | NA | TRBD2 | TGCGCCAGCAGCGGGACTAGCGGGGGGGGCCACAATGAGCAGTTCTTC | CASSGTSGGGHNEQFF
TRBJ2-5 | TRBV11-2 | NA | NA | TGTGCCAGCAGCCCTCCGGTTGGGACCCAGTACTTC | CASSPPVGTQYF
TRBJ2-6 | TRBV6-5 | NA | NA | TGTGCCGCCGGTCGGTTAGCTGGGGCCAACGTCCTGACTTTC | CAAGRLAGANVLTF
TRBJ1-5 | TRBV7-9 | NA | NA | TGTGCCAGCAGCCCAGGAAATCAGCCCCAGCATTTT | CASSPGNQPQHF
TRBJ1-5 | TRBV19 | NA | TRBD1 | TGTGCCAGCCGTGTGGACAGGGGGAGCAATCAGCCCCAGCATTTT | CASRVDRGSNQPQHF
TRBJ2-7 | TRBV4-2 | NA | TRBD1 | TGTGCCAGCAGCCAAGAGGGACAGCTGCGCTACGAGCAGTACTTC | CASSQEGQLRYEQYF
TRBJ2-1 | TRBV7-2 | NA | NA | TGTGCCAGCAGCTTATTGGGACGGGGAGGTTCCTACAATGAGCAGTTCTTC | CASSLLGRGGSYNEQFF
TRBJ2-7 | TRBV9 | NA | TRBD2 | TGTGCCAGCAGCGTAGAGGGGGGGGCTAGCGGGAATTCCGAGCAGTACTTC | CASSVEGGASGNSEQYF
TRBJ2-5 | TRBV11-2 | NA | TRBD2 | TGTGCCAGCAGCCACACCGGGACTAGCCCACAGTACTTC | CASSHTGTSPQYF
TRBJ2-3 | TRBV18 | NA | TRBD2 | TGTGCCAGCTCACCATCCAGCGGGGGGATTTCTGATACGCAGTATTTT | CASSPSSGGISDTQYF
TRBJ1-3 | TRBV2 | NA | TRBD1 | TGTGCCAGCAGCCCCTTCCGTGGGACAGGGGGTTATCGGTCGGGAAGCACCATATATTTT | CASSPFRGTGGYRSGSTIYF
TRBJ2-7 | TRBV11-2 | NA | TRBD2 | TGTGCCAGCAGCTTCGGGGGGGGGCTGTACGAGCAGTACTTC | CASSFGGGLYEQYF
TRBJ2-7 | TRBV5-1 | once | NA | TGCGCCAGCAGCTTGTCCCCTGTGGTCCCTACCTACGAGCAGTACTTC | CASSLSPVVPTYEQYF
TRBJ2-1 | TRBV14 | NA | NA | TGTGCCAGCAGCCGTGGAATCCCCTACAGCTCCTACAATGAGCAGTTCTTC | CASSRGIPYSSYNEQFF
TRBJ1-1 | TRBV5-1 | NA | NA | TGCGCCAGCAGCGGGGGGGGGTGGACTGAAGCTTTCTTT | CASSGGGWTEAFF
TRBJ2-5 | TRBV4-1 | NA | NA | TGCGCCAGCAGCCAAGACGTTCGGGGAGAGACCCAGTACTTC | CASSQDVRGETQYF
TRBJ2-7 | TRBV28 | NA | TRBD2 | TGTGCCAGCAGTACGTTAGCGGGGGGCTACGAGCAGTACTTC | CASSTLAGGYEQYF
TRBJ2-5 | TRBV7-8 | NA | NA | TGTGCCAGCAGCTTATTATCCGGTAGCCAAGAGACCCAGTACTTC | CASSLLSGSQETQYF